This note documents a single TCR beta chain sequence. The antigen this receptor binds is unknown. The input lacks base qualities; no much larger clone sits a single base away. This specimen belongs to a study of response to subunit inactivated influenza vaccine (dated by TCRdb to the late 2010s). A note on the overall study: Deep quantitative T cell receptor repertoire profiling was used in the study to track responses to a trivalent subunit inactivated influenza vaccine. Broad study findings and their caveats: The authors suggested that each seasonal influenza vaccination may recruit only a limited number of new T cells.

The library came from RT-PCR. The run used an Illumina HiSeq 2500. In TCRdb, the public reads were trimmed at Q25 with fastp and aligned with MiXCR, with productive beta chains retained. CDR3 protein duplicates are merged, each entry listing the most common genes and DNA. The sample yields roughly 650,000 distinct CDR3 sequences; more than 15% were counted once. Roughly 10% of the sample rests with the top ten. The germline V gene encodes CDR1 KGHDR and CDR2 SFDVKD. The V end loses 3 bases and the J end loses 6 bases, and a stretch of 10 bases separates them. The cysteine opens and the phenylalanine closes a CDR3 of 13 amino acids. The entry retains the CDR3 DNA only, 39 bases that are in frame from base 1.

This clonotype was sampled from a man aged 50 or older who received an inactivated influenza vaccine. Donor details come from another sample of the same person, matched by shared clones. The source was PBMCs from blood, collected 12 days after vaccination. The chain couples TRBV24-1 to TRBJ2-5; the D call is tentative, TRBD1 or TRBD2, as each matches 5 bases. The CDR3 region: CATSDGGVKTQYF. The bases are TGTGCCACCAGTGATGGGGGAGTGAAGACCCAGTACTTC.